One sample yielded the 25 T cell receptor beta chains listed below, sequenced in a study of regulatory and conventional T cells in RAG deficiency. Blood CD4+ CD25-low CD127-high conventional T cells supplied the genomic DNA template. Libraries were prepared by immunoSEQ multiplex PCR; TCRdb keeps only in-frame clonotypes and omits some of them. Among roughly 29,000 clones listed, about 95% were seen once. These same records also appear under a second study, on regulatory T cells. That study adds: Amplification used 52 TRBV primers and 13 TRBJ primers.

Sequenced input: CD25- CD4+ T cells sorted from blood. The receptors come from a human donor in good health.

The chain recombines TRBV7-3 with TRBJ2-1, with D possibly TRBD1 on 6 matching bases. The CDR3 is 15 residues long. Trimming removed 1 base at V and 1 base at J, with 8 bases between. Germline V gene lookup returns CDR1 SGHTA and CDR2 FQGTGA. The CDR3 coding sequence is TGTGCCAGCAGCTTAAACAGGGAATCCTACAATGAGCAGTTCTTC. This translates into CASSLNRESYNEQFF.

The CDR3 nucleotides read TGTGCCAGCAGGCGAAGTGGGCAGGGCCTTTACGAGCAGTACTTC. Translated, it gives CASRRSGQGLYEQYF. The rearrangement links TRBV5-4 to TRBJ2-7; D is possibly TRBD1 (5 bases). The germline V gene encodes CDR1 SGHNT and CDR2 YYREEE (reference sequence). V shed 5 bases and J shed 4 bases, with 19 bases lying between them. CDR3 size: 15 residues.

This chain joins TRBV10-1 and TRBJ2-3, with 9 bases aligning to TRBD2. The CDR3 sequence is 15 residues long. After removal of 0 bases from V and 4 bases from J, the junction contained 2 bases not matched to a gene. Germline V CDR1 and CDR2: WNHNN, SYGVQD (reference sequence). The CDR3 spells CASSESRGGPDTQYF. The CDR3 bases are TGCGCCAGCAGTGAGTCGCGGGGGGGCCCAGATACGCAGTATTTT.

The chain combines TRBV6-5 with TRBJ1-6; 11 bases line up with TRBD1. Trimming took 4 bases from V and 10 from J; bases not matched to a gene: 6. Germline loops: CDR1 MNHEY, CDR2 SVGAGI. This CDR3 has 15 residues. CDR3: CASSLEGQGGSPLHF. CDR3 DNA: TGTGCCAGCAGTTTGGAGGGACAGGGGGGCTCACCCCTCCACTTT.

The chain couples TRBV9 to TRBJ2-1, with 11 positions matching TRBD1. Trimming took 0 bases from V and 6 from J; bases not matched to a gene: 11. The CDR3 length is 18 residues. The germline V gene encodes CDR1 SGDLS and CDR2 YYNGEE. Here the CDR3 DNA reads TGTGCCAGCAGCGTAGCTGCGGACAGGGGGCGCGGTAGCAATGAGCAGTTCTTC. Its translation: CASSVAADRGRGSNEQFF.

Regarding this clone: Distinct nucleotide sequences in the sample also encode this CDR3. The chain recombines TRBV5-1 with TRBJ1-1; D call uncertain. CDR1 is SGHRS, CDR2 YFSETQ, per germline. This CDR3 region has 13 residues. V gave up 0 bases and J gave up 2 bases, with 5 bases separating them. The CDR3 loop is CASSLGGNTEAFF. CDR3 bases: TGCGCCAGCAGCTTGGGAGGTAACACTGAAGCTTTCTTT.

The genes are TRBV19 and TRBJ1-2; TRBD1 agrees at 7 bases. Germline V lookup: CDR1 LNHDA, CDR2 SQIVND (reference sequence). V lost 6 bases, J lost 0 bases, and 4 bases stayed unmatched. This CDR3 has 14 amino acids. CDR3 sequence reads: CASSLGTANYGYTF. The CDR3 DNA follows: TGTGCCAGTAGCCTCGGGACAGCTAACTATGGCTACACCTTC.

The V gene is TRBV5-1, the J gene TRBJ2-2; TRBD2 aligns across 7 bases. CDR3 length: 15 residues. Germline V gene sequence: CDR1 SGHRS, CDR2 YFSETQ. The ends lost 1 base at V and 5 bases at J; junction bases unmatched: 5. The CDR3 DNA reads as TGCGCCAGCAGCTTGCAAGGGGAGGGAACCGGGGAGCTGTTTTTT. It yields the protein CASSLQGEGTGELFF.

The chain carries TRBV5-1 and TRBJ2-3; TRBD2 agrees at 7 bases. Germline V gives CDR1 SGHRS, CDR2 YFSETQ. Trimming removed 5 bases from V and 0 bases from J; junction bases left unmatched: 6. The CDR3 is 15 residues long. The CDR3 sequence is CASSTTSLSTDTQYF. CDR3 sequence (DNA): TGCGCCAGCAGTACGACTAGCCTAAGCACAGATACGCAGTATTTT.

The chain links TRBV12-5 to TRBJ2-6; D possibly corresponds to TRBD1 (7 bases). This CDR3 spans 19 amino acids. Germline V lookup: CDR1 LGHNT, CDR2 FRNRAP. The germline V and J ends were trimmed by 6 bases and 0 bases, with 21 bases remaining between them. CDR3 coding DNA: TGTGCTAGTGGCCCATCACCGGGACAGCGGGTCTCTGGGGCCAACGTCCTGACTTTC. It codes for CASGPSPGQRVSGANVLTF.

J is TRBJ2-3 and V is TRBV5-4; 8 bases align to TRBD2. V lost 0 bases, J lost 0 bases, and 3 bases stayed unmatched. Germline V gene sequence: CDR1 SGHNT, CDR2 YYREEE (reference sequence). The CDR3 has 16 residues. In nucleotides, the CDR3 is TGTGCCAGCAGCTTGGGTAGCGGGATTAGCACAGATACGCAGTATTTT. Translating gives CASSLGSGISTDTQYF.

V and J are TRBV29-1 and TRBJ1-1; 7 bases match TRBD1. Trimming removed 7 bases from V and 3 bases from J; junction bases left unmatched: 8. The CDR3 is 13 amino acids. CDR1 SQVTM and CDR2 ANQGSEA come from the germline V gene. CDR3 sequence: CSGLQGRDTEAFF. The DNA of the CDR3 is TGCAGCGGTTTACAGGGGAGAGACACTGAAGCTTTCTTT.

The count of this clone is one. The chain uses TRBV5-4 and TRBJ2-7; no definite D call. From germline, CDR1 is SGHNT and CDR2 YYREEE (reference sequence). This CDR3 has 13 residues. V dropped 0 bases and J dropped 0 bases, with 4 bases sitting between them. The CDR3 DNA sequence: TGTGCCAGCAGCTTGGAGCACTCCTACGAGCAGTACTTC. Residues: CASSLEHSYEQYF.

The rearrangement links TRBV6-1 to TRBJ1-2, with D possibly being TRBD1 (6 bases). There are 15 residues in the CDR3. The germline CDR1 and CDR2 sequences are MNHNS and SASEGT. V shed 4 bases and J shed 4 bases, with 16 bases lying between them. CDR3 sequence (DNA): TGTGCCAGCAGTGGAAAGGGGCCACAGGGCTATGGCTACACCTTC. Protein: CASSGKGPQGYGYTF.

This sequence joins TRBV4-1 and TRBJ2-7; 9 bases align to TRBD1. Trimming removed 1 base from V and 3 bases from J; junction bases left unmatched: 4. The CDR3 spans 15 residues. Germline V gene sequence: CDR1 MGHRA, CDR2 YSYEKL. The CDR3 DNA reads as TGCGCCAGCAGCCAAGGGACAGGGGTCGGCTACGAGCAGTACTTC. Amino acid sequence: CASSQGTGVGYEQYF.

The table lists this clone with a count of one. This sequence joins TRBV11-3 and TRBJ2-2; D is ambiguous. The germline V and J ends were trimmed by 1 base and 5 bases, with 5 bases remaining between them. Looked up from germline, CDR1 is SGHNT and CDR2 is YENEEA. CDR3 length equals 13 residues. The CDR3 nucleotides are TGTGCCAGCAGCTTAGGGGCGACCGGGGAGCTGTTTTTT. Protein sequence: CASSLGATGELFF.

V usage is TRBV2 and J usage is TRBJ1-5, with TRBD1 identical over 7 bases. V lost 7 bases, J lost 1 base, and 1 base stayed unmatched. Per the germline V gene, CDR1 is SNHLY and CDR2 is FYNNEI. This CDR3 has 13 amino acids. DNA for the CDR3: TGTGCCAGCAAACAGGGGAGCAATCAGCCCCAGCATTTT. The encoded protein is CASKQGSNQPQHF. Full variable domain (missing parts from reference TRBV2 and TRBJ1-5): EPEVTQTPSHQVTQMGQEVILRCVPISNHLYFYWYRQILGQKVEFLVSFYNNEISEKSEIFDDQFSVERPDGSNFTLKIRSTKLEDSAMYFCASKQGSNQPQHFGDGTRLSIL.

The chain combines TRBV19 with TRBJ2-5; 13 nucleotides agree with TRBD2. Germline CDR1 and CDR2: LNHDA and SQIVND (reference sequence). V shed 3 bases and J 5 bases; nucleotides not matched to a gene: 6. The CDR3 sequence is 16 residues long. The CDR3 here is CASSITSGGARETQYF. The CDR3 DNA sequence: TGTGCCAGTAGTATCACTAGCGGGGGGGCGAGGGAGACCCAGTACTTC.

The chain carries TRBV19 and TRBJ2-7; 10 bases align to TRBD1. CDR3 length: 15 residues. The V and J ends lost 5 bases and 5 bases, in that order; junction bases with no gene match: 9. CDR1 is LNHDA and CDR2 is SQIVND in the germline V gene (reference sequence). The CDR3 coding sequence is TGTGCCAGTAGTCTGACAGGGGGCGCCTTCAACGAGCAGTACTTC. It is translated as CASSLTGGAFNEQYF.

Notes on this clone: The junction departs from germline at one end; a sequencing error may be responsible. This same CDR3 is encoded by further DNA sequences in the sample. V and J are TRBV14 and TRBJ1-6; possible D gene TRBD1, 5 bases. The germline CDR1 and CDR2 sequences are SGHDN and FVKESK. CDR3 length: 15 residues. The CDR3 DNA reads as TGTGCCAGCAGCCGCGTGACAGTCTATAATTCCCCCCTCCACTTT. Translation gives CASSRVTVYNSPLHF.

V is TRBV5-1 and J is TRBJ2-5; the match to TRBD2 covers 8 bases. Trimming removed 6 bases from V and 5 bases from J; junction bases left unmatched: 9. The germline gives CDR1 SGHRS, CDR2 YFSETQ. This CDR3 region has 14 residues. CDR3 in amino acids: CASTRAGEVETQYF. CDR3 coding DNA: TGCGCCAGCACTCGAGCGGGGGAGGTGGAGACCCAGTACTTC. Looking up the rest from reference TRBV5-1 and TRBJ2-5 gives the full variable domain: KAGVTQTPRYLIKTRGQQVTLSCSPISGHRSVSWYQQTPGQGLQFLFEYFSETQRNKGNFPGRFSGRQFSNSRSEMNVSTLELGDSALYLCASTRAGEVETQYFGPGTRLLVL.

The V gene is TRBV27, the J gene TRBJ1-5; TRBD1 might be the D (6 bases). CDR3 length: 13 residues. Trimming stripped 7 bases from V and 2 bases from J, with 9 bases between. CDR1 is MNHEY and CDR2 is SMNVEV in the germline V gene (reference sequence). CDR3 sequence: CASKRTGNQPQHF. The CDR3 bases are TGTGCCAGCAAACGGACAGGCAATCAGCCCCAGCATTTT.

V and J are TRBV6-6 and TRBJ2-7; the D gene is possibly TRBD2 (5 bases). With 2 bases removed from V and 3 bases from J, the gap between germline ends came to 11 bases. Germline loops: CDR1 MNHNY, CDR2 SVGAGI (reference sequence). The CDR3 totals 14 residues. The CDR3 DNA follows: TGTGCCAGCAGTTACAGCGGCGTAGACTACGAGCAGTACTTC. The encoded protein is CASSYSGVDYEQYF.

CDR3 residues: CASSYAPRQKGSPLHF. CDR3 in DNA: TGTGCCAGCAGTTACGCCCCCCGACAGAAGGGTTCACCCCTCCACTTT. The V gene is TRBV6-5, the J gene TRBJ1-6, with D perhaps TRBD1 (5 bases). The germline CDR1 and CDR2 sequences are MNHEY and SVGAGI. CDR3 length equals 16 residues. V gave up 2 bases and J gave up 9 bases, with 17 bases separating them.

The chain has TRBV28 and TRBJ2-7, with D possibly TRBD2 on 5 matching bases. There are 14 residues in the CDR3. V lost 5 bases and J 7 bases, leaving 18 bases between the germline ends. Germline loops: CDR1 MDHEN, CDR2 SYDVKM. The CDR3 reads CASSPHQSTGEQYF. Written as DNA, the CDR3 is TGTGCCAGCAGTCCCCACCAATCTACGGGAGAGCAGTACTTC. Using reference TRBV28 and TRBJ2-7 for the parts outside the CDR3, the full variable domain is DVKVTQSSRYLVKRTGEKVFLECVQDMDHENMFWYRQDPGLGLRLIYFSYDVKMKEKGDIPEGYSVSREKKERFSLILESASTNQTSMYLCASSPHQSTGEQYFGPGTRLTVT.